A selection of T cell receptor beta chains follows, all from one sample in a study of T and B cells in COVID-19 patients. TCRdb re-called the multiplex PCR reads with MiXCR, one entry per CDR3 protein. Altogether roughly 4,000 distinct CDR3 sequences are present, about 28% being singletons, with the ten largest covering about two fifths. Sequenced: blood. The receptors originated from a human donor with active COVID-19. The donor label of this sample is uncertain. The CDR3 runs from the conserved cysteine through the conserved F or W. D genes are given only for firm matches. Clone size, where shown, is once, few, many, or a class for clones that have expanded.

D gene	clone size	V gene	J gene	CDR3 DNA	CDR3 protein
.	medium-sized	TRBV29-1	TRBJ1-2	TGCAGCGTTGCAGTAAACGCGGCCTATGGCTACACCTTC	CSVAVNAAYGYTF
.	medium-sized	TRBV29-1	TRBJ1-2	TGCAGCGTCCTTTTGGGGGACTATGGCTACACCTTC	CSVLLGDYGYTF
TRBD2	few	TRBV6-5	TRBJ2-1	TGTGCCAGCAGTTACACCCTTGGGCGGGGGGCCGAGGGAGGATACAATGAGCAGTTCTTC	CASSYTLGRGAEGGYNEQFF
TRBD1	.	TRBV19	TRBJ1-2	TGTGCCAGTAGTTTCCCCCGGACAGGGGATGGCTACACCTTC	CASSFPRTGDGYTF
TRBD1	many	TRBV19	TRBJ2-4	TGTGCCAGTACGGCCCACCGACAGGGGGTAACACTAGCCAAAAACATTCAGTACTTC	CASTAHRQGVTLAKNIQYF
.	.	TRBV6-5	TRBJ1-1	TGTGCCAGCAGCCCAGTCGAGGGGAGGGGCACTGAAGCTTTCTTT	CASSPVEGRGTEAFF
.	medium-sized	TRBV19	TRBJ1-5	TGTGCCAGTAGTGACGGTTTTAGCAATCAGCCCCAGCATTTT	CASSDGFSNQPQHF
.	.	TRBV5-4	TRBJ1-5	TGTGCCAGCAGCCCTACCGGGGGGGGGAATCAGCCCCAGCATTTT	CASSPTGGGNQPQHF
.	many	TRBV7-6	TRBJ2-7	TGTGCCAGCAGCTTAGATATGTCGACCTACGAGCAGTACTTC	CASSLDMSTYEQYF
.	.	TRBV7-6	TRBJ2-2	TGTGCCAGCAGCCGAGGGGCCGGCACCGGGGAGCTGTTTTTT	CASSRGAGTGELFF
.	few	TRBV5-1	TRBJ2-3	TGCGCCAGCCGGGGCACAGATACGCAGTATTTT	CASRGTDTQYF
TRBD1	.	TRBV6-1	TRBJ2-1	TGCGCCAGCAGTGGACAGGGGGCATACAATGAGCAGTTCTTC	CASSGQGAYNEQFF
.	.	TRBV5-1	TRBJ2-7	TGCGCCAGCAGCTCTACTCTACCGATTGGGGGCGAGCAGTACTTC	CASSSTLPIGGEQYF
TRBD1	.	TRBV20-1	TRBJ2-1	TGCAGTGCTAGAGTGGGGACAGGCCTCTACAATGAGCAGTTCTTC	CSARVGTGLYNEQFF
.	.	TRBV6-2/TRBV6-3	TRBJ1-1	TGTGCCAGCAGTTACTCGGGGGGCCGGTTAGGAGCTTTCTTT	CASSYSGGRLGAFF
.	.	TRBV5-1	TRBJ1-1	TGCGCCAGCAGCCCCGCAGGGATGAACACTGAAGCTTTCTTT	CASSPAGMNTEAFF
.	.	TRBV11-2	TRBJ1-6	TGTGCCAGCAGCTTAGGGTTTGCCTCGAGAAGGGGCTCGGATAATTCACCCCTCCACTTT	CASSLGFASRRGSDNSPLHF
.	.	TRBV4-3	TRBJ1-6	TGCGCCAGCAGCCCTTCCGGGGGCGGTTCACCCCTCCACTTT	CASSPSGGGSPLHF
.	.	TRBV11-2	TRBJ2-2	TGTGCCAGCAGGGGGGACACATCGAACACCGGGGAGCTGTTTTTT	CASRGDTSNTGELFF
TRBD1	.	TRBV5-1	TRBJ2-7	TGCGCCAGCAGCCCGATATCGACAGGGGCGGTTAACGAGCAGTACTTC	CASSPISTGAVNEQYF
.	.	TRBV5-6	TRBJ2-7	TGTGCCAGCAGCCAGGGGTCTAGCTCCTACGAGCAGTACTTC	CASSQGSSSYEQYF
.	medium-sized	TRBV27	TRBJ1-4	TGTGCCAGCAGACCCTTGACCGGGAGGGCTAATGAAAAACTGTTTTTT	CASRPLTGRANEKLFF
.	large	TRBV29-1	TRBJ2-3	TGCAGCGTCCCAAGGAACACCAGCACAGATACGCAGTATTTT	CSVPRNTSTDTQYF
.	medium-sized	TRBV18	TRBJ2-5	TGTGCCAGCTCACTCCAAGAGACCCAGTACTTC	CASSLQETQYF
.	.	TRBV11-2	TRBJ2-1	TGTGCCAGCAGGTCCCCCCGGGGGCGGGATGAGCAGTTCTTC	CASRSPRGRDEQFF
TRBD1	.	TRBV19	TRBJ2-2	TGTGCCAGTAGTGGAACAGGGGGCGGCACCGGGGAGCTGTTTTTT	CASSGTGGGTGELFF
TRBD2	.	TRBV27	TRBJ2-3	TGTGCCAGCAGTTTATTGGGGGGGGGCACAGATACGCAGTATTTT	CASSLLGGGTDTQYF
.	medium-sized	TRBV6-2/TRBV6-3	TRBJ2-1	TGTGCCAGCAGTTACGCTAGTCTCAATGAGCAGTTCTTC	CASSYASLNEQFF